A selection of T cell receptor beta chains follows, all from one sample in a study of blood T cells in healthy people across ages. TCRdb recomputed calls from the 5' RACE reads with MiXCR, one row per CDR3 protein. The sample shows some 940,000 distinct CDR3 sequences, roughly 28% of them seen only once. The sample also formed part of further work on T cells of mothers and their children.

The sequenced sample was blood. Receptors originate from a middle-aged woman in good health. Each CDR3 is given with its conserved first and last residue. Fields, in order: J gene, V gene, CDR3 protein.

j_gene: TRBJ1-1; v_gene: TRBV5-1; CDR3aa: CASSTHRGLGTEAFF
j_gene: TRBJ2-5; v_gene: TRBV11-2; CDR3aa: CARSLGLTGGWEQYF
j_gene: TRBJ2-2; v_gene: TRBV2; CDR3aa: CASRELAGAHYGELFF
j_gene: TRBJ1-6; v_gene: TRBV3-1; CDR3aa: CASSTGRGHNSPLHF
j_gene: TRBJ2-2; v_gene: TRBV12-3/TRBV12-4; CDR3aa: CASSLGSGATNTGELFF
j_gene: TRBJ2-7; v_gene: TRBV4-1; CDR3aa: CASSQAGGTSGGTRSDEQYF
j_gene: TRBJ2-5; v_gene: TRBV28; CDR3aa: CASSFLLSLADQQETQYF
j_gene: TRBJ1-6; v_gene: TRBV4-3; CDR3aa: CASSQDSGHTGSPLHF
j_gene: TRBJ2-5; v_gene: TRBV28; CDR3aa: CATHYKETQYF
j_gene: TRBJ2-1; v_gene: TRBV12-3/TRBV12-4; CDR3aa: CATQPGGSGGGEQFF
j_gene: TRBJ2-6; v_gene: TRBV12-3/TRBV12-4; CDR3aa: CASSFSGSSGANVLTF
j_gene: TRBJ2-1; v_gene: TRBV12-3/TRBV12-4; CDR3aa: CASSPRQRHNEQFF
j_gene: TRBJ1-4; v_gene: TRBV7-2; CDR3aa: CASSFDYRGANEKLFF
j_gene: TRBJ2-4; v_gene: TRBV9; CDR3aa: CASSPGLEINIQHF
j_gene: TRBJ2-5; v_gene: TRBV7-9; CDR3aa: CASSSPGAGGRETQYF
j_gene: TRBJ1-2; v_gene: TRBV20-1; CDR3aa: CSAITQGGRYTF
j_gene: TRBJ2-4; v_gene: TRBV28; CDR3aa: CASSALAGGPINEQYF
j_gene: TRBJ2-6; v_gene: TRBV4-1; CDR3aa: CASSQGQGSGANVLTF
j_gene: TRBJ2-3; v_gene: TRBV5-1; CDR3aa: CASSLETQGRQYF
j_gene: TRBJ2-7; v_gene: TRBV9; CDR3aa: CASSPVGTASSYEQYF
j_gene: TRBJ2-5; v_gene: TRBV20-1; CDR3aa: CSATRQAGETQYF
j_gene: TRBJ2-7; v_gene: TRBV20-1; CDR3aa: CSARTIAGVSGEQYF
j_gene: TRBJ1-5; v_gene: TRBV6-6; CDR3aa: CASSPGTINQPQHF
j_gene: TRBJ1-5; v_gene: TRBV10-3; CDR3aa: CAISESKTGASNQPQHF
j_gene: TRBJ2-2; v_gene: TRBV5-1; CDR3aa: CASWDSSNTGELFF
j_gene: TRBJ2-7; v_gene: TRBV9; CDR3aa: CASSVDRGREQYF
j_gene: TRBJ1-2; v_gene: TRBV2; CDR3aa: CASRPGTGALSDTF
j_gene: TRBJ1-2; v_gene: TRBV25-1; CDR3aa: CASSQRLGGNGYTF
j_gene: TRBJ2-3; v_gene: TRBV20-1; CDR3aa: CSARDGSRTDTQYF
j_gene: TRBJ1-4; v_gene: TRBV28; CDR3aa: CATKSGRGREKLFF
j_gene: TRBJ2-6; v_gene: TRBV12-1; CDR3aa: CASSSADRTVSVGANVLTF
j_gene: TRBJ1-2; v_gene: TRBV6-1; CDR3aa: CASSSGGGGCRGYTF
j_gene: NA; v_gene: TRBV4-2; CDR3aa: CASSQDGTSGETQFF
j_gene: TRBJ2-4; v_gene: TRBV7-2; CDR3aa: CASSLARQGKWYF
j_gene: TRBJ2-1; v_gene: TRBV12-3/TRBV12-4; CDR3aa: CAIPGRGTYNEQFF
j_gene: TRBJ2-1; v_gene: TRBV5-5; CDR3aa: CASSPVGRAGDSYNEQFF
j_gene: TRBJ1-2; v_gene: TRBV27; CDR3aa: CASRGGASADYGYTF
j_gene: TRBJ2-6; v_gene: TRBV7-8; CDR3aa: CASSLRRSSGANVLTF